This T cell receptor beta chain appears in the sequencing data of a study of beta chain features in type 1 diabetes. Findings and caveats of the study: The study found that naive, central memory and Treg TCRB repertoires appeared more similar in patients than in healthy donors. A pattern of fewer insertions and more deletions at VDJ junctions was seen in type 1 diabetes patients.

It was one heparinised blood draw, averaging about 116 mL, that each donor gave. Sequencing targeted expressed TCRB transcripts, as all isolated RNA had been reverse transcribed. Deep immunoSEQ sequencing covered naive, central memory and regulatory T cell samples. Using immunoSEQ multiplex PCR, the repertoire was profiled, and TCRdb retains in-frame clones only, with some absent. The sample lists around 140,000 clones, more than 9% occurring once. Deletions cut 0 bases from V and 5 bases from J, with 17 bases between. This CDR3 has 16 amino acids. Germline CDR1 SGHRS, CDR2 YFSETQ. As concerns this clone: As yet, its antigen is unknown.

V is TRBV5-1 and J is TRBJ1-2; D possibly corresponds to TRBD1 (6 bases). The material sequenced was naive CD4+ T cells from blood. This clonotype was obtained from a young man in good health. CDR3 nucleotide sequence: TGCGCCAGCAGCTTGGGACAGTCGCCAGGGGCATATGGCTACACCTTC. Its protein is CASSLGQSPGAYGYTF.